This is a list of T cell receptor beta chains from one sample in a study of cytomegalovirus exposure and HLA in healthy donors. Profiled with immunoSEQ multiplex PCR; TCRdb holds only in-frame clones, not every one. The sample has roughly 120,000 clones, over 8% seen once; the top ten hold 2.5% to 3.5%. Sequencing used PBMCs. The receptor set was obtained from a man in his thirties or forties in good health and CMV-seronegative. CDR3s include the opening cysteine and the closing phenylalanine or tryptophan. A D gene is named only where the DNA matches it firmly. Size is stated for part of the rows, as once, few or many counts, or as a class when the clone is expanded.

D gene | J gene | V gene | clone size | CDR3 DNA | CDR3 protein
TRBD2 | TRBJ2-2 | TRBV10-3 | few | TGTGCCACCGGGCGGGGGGGGAACACCGGGGAGCTGTTTTTT | CATGRGGNTGELFF
. | TRBJ1-4 | TRBV6-1 | few | TGTGCCAGCAGAGATGACAGAAAGAATGAAAAACTGTTTTTT | CASRDDRKNEKLFF
TRBD2 | TRBJ2-7 | TRBV7-8 | . | TGTGCCAGCAGCTACTCTCAACCGGGACTAGCGGGTTACGAGCAGTACTTC | CASSYSQPGLAGYEQYF
TRBD1 | TRBJ1-1 | TRBV28 | . | TGTGCCAGCAGCATTTCGTGGACAGGGGGCCCTGAAGCTTTCTTT | CASSISWTGGPEAFF
. | TRBJ2-7 | TRBV6-6 | few | TGTGCCAGCAGTTACTCGGGGAGCGAGCAGTACTTC | CASSYSGSEQYF
. | TRBJ2-6 | TRBV18 | . | TGTGCCAGCTCACCCCTCGTTGCAGGGTCCCTTACTTCGGGGGCCAACGTCCTGACTTTC | CASSPLVAGSLTSGANVLTF
TRBD1 | TRBJ2-2 | TRBV5-1 | . | TGCGCCAGCAGCTTGGAAGGCAGGGGGTCGACCGGGGAGCTGTTTTTC | CASSLEGRGSTGELFF
. | TRBJ1-1 | TRBV11-2 | few | TGTGCCAGCAGCTTAGATCGTCTAAAAGTCACTGAAGCTTTCTTT | CASSLDRLKVTEAFF
. | TRBJ2-1 | TRBV18 | few | TGTGCCAGCTCACCACAAGGGGTTGGTGAGCAGTTCTTC | CASSPQGVGEQFF
. | TRBJ2-7 | TRBV7-6 | . | TGTGCCAGCAGCTTTGACAGAGACTCCTACGAGCAGTACTTC | CASSFDRDSYEQYF
TRBD1 | TRBJ2-7 | TRBV5-6 | . | TGTGCCAGCAGCCCCATCGCGGGACAGGGCTCCTACGAGCAGTACTTC | CASSPIAGQGSYEQYF
. | TRBJ2-3 | TRBV5-6 | . | TGTGCCAGCAGCTTGGAACAGGTAGTAGATACGCAGTATTTT | CASSLEQVVDTQYF
TRBD1 | TRBJ1-4 | TRBV19 | few | TGTGCCAGTACCGACAGGGGACGAGTGGATGAAAAACTGTTTTTT | CASTDRGRVDEKLFF
TRBD1 | TRBJ2-7 | TRBV10-3 | . | TGTGCCACCAGTGAATTAGTGAAGGGACAGGGTCGGGAGCAGTACTTC | CATSELVKGQGREQYF
TRBD2 | TRBJ2-3 | TRBV10-3 | few | TGTGCCACCGGACTAGCCGGGGTAGATACGCAGTATTTT | CATGLAGVDTQYF
. | TRBJ2-1 | TRBV2 | . | TGTGCCAGTGACGGGTTCCATGAGCAGTTCTTC | CASDGFHEQFF
. | TRBJ1-1 | TRBV28 | . | TGTGCCAGCAGTTTACGGGGGGGTGGGAACACTGAAGCTTTCTTT | CASSLRGGGNTEAFF
. | TRBJ1-5 | TRBV4-3 | . | TGCGCCAGCAGCCAAGATAGGGGACAGCCCCAGCATTTT | CASSQDRGQPQHF
. | TRBJ1-1 | TRBV7-9 | . | TGTGCCAGCAGCTTCAGCAGGACTGAAGCTTTCTTT | CASSFSRTEAFF
. | TRBJ1-5 | TRBV15 | . | TGTGCCACCAGCAGAGATTGGCAGGGGACTCAGCCCCAGCATTTT | CATSRDWQGTQPQHF
TRBD1 | TRBJ2-2 | TRBV19 | . | TGTGCCAGTAGTAAGCTTAGACAGGGGAAGACCGGGGAGCTGTTTTTT | CASSKLRQGKTGELFF
. | TRBJ1-2 | TRBV5-5 | . | TGTGCCAGCAGCCGCTTAGAGTATGGCTACACCTTC | CASSRLEYGYTF
. | TRBJ1-1 | TRBV5-3 | . | TGTGCCAGAAGCAGAGTCGGGAACTTGAACACTGAAGCTTTCTTT | CARSRVGNLNTEAFF
. | TRBJ1-4 | TRBV7-3 | few | TGTGCCAGCAGCTCCGACAGCACCTATGAAAAACTGTTTTTT | CASSSDSTYEKLFF
. | TRBJ2-3 | TRBV19 | . | TGTGCCAGTAGTATAGGCGGGGGCGCCCGCACAGATACGCAGTATTTT | CASSIGGGARTDTQYF
. | TRBJ1-2 | TRBV4-1 | . | TGCGCCAGCAGCCAAGCCTACGGACAGTCGAACTATGGCTACACCTTC | CASSQAYGQSNYGYTF
. | TRBJ2-1 | TRBV7-2 | once | TGTGCCAGCAGCCGAAGATTTTTTACAGGGAACTCCTACAATGAGCAGTTCTTC | CASSRRFFTGNSYNEQFF
TRBD1 | TRBJ1-6 | TRBV5-1 | few | TGCGCCAGCAGCTTGGAAGCGACAGGGGGCGCTTTCTATAATTCACCCCTCCACTTT | CASSLEATGGAFYNSPLHF
. | TRBJ2-7 | TRBV10-1 | . | TGCGCCAGCAGTGTCGGGAGTCAGTACGAGCAGTACTTC | CASSVGSQYEQYF
. | TRBJ1-6 | TRBV19 | few | TGTGCCAGTAACCGGGAGCTTGATAATTCACCCCTCCACTTT | CASNRELDNSPLHF
. | TRBJ2-6 | TRBV15 | few | TGTGCCACCAGCAGACGGTTCTCTGGGGCCAACGTCCTGACTTTC | CATSRRFSGANVLTF
. | TRBJ2-5 | TRBV29-1 | few | TGCAGCGTTGTGTTAGTGTATGGGACCCAGTACTTC | CSVVLVYGTQYF
TRBD2 | TRBJ2-7 | TRBV5-6 | few | TGTGCCAGCAGCTTCGTGTTAGCGGGAGTGGACTACGAGCAGTACTTC | CASSFVLAGVDYEQYF
. | TRBJ2-5 | TRBV7-9 | few | TGTGCCAGCAGCTTAGGCCCGGAGGGCACCCAGTACTTC | CASSLGPEGTQYF
TRBD1 | TRBJ1-5 | TRBV14 | few | TGTGCCAGCAGCCAAGAGTATCTTAGGACAGGGAGCGATCAGCCCCAGCATTTT | CASSQEYLRTGSDQPQHF
. | TRBJ1-1 | TRBV18 | few | TGTGCCAGCTCACCCTCGGGTCAAAACACTGAAGCTTTCTTT | CASSPSGQNTEAFF
. | TRBJ2-3 | TRBV28 | . | TGTGCCAGCAGAAACCTTAGCGGAAAGAGGTCAGATACGCAGTATTTT | CASRNLSGKRSDTQYF
TRBD1 | TRBJ1-5 | TRBV5-8 | few | TGTGCCAGCAGCCGGGGACAGGGCGAACAGCCCCAGCATTTT | CASSRGQGEQPQHF
. | TRBJ1-2 | TRBV5-4 | . | TGTGCCAGCAGCGGCTGGGAGGTTAACTATGGCTACACCTTC | CASSGWEVNYGYTF
. | TRBJ2-7 | TRBV6-5 | few | TGTGCCAGCAGTTACTCTTCCAGGGCCTGGAGGGACGAGCAGTACTTC | CASSYSSRAWRDEQYF
. | TRBJ2-7 | TRBV7-2 | few | TGTGCCAGCAGCTTACAGGCTTTCTCGGACAGCTCCTACGAGCAGTACTTC | CASSLQAFSDSSYEQYF
TRBD2 | TRBJ2-1 | TRBV27 | few | TGTGCCAGCAGTCCCGGGGGGGGCTCCTACAATGAGCAGTTCTTC | CASSPGGGSYNEQFF
TRBD1 | TRBJ1-1 | TRBV28 | . | TGTGCCAGCAGCCTTATACAGGGGATTGACACTGAAGCTTTCTTT | CASSLIQGIDTEAFF
. | TRBJ1-2 | TRBV11-2 | few | TGTGCCAGCACCCGCAGCGGCTATGGCTACACCTTC | CASTRSGYGYTF
. | TRBJ2-1 | TRBV5-4 | few | TGTGCCAGCAGCGTACCGGTTGGGGGGTACAATGAGCAGTTCTTC | CASSVPVGGYNEQFF
. | TRBJ2-3 | TRBV19 | few | TGTGCCAGTAGTATAGTCCCACAGGGAGGCACAGATACGCAGTATTTT | CASSIVPQGGTDTQYF